This TCR beta chain was captured by sequencing in a study of blood T cell repertoires in COVID-19 (dated by TCRdb to about 2020). Turning to the overall study: Samples covering the acute and convalescent phases of COVID-19 were provided by collaborators in the United States, Italy and Spain. A de-identified subject ID, COVID-19 status, age in years and sex were almost always included in the sample metadata. The repertoires were released in a freely available public database meant as a resource for research on the immune response to SARS-CoV-2. The samples were drawn from two sources: the first 160 participants of the ongoing ImmuneRACE study, and about 1,300 subjects contributed by 6 global collaborators. The material from the prospective study consisted of cDNA or gDNA derived from T cells, B-cell-depleted T cells, or PBMCs. HLA class I and class II types, where available, came from metadata supplied by the sample provider rather than from assay-based typing. Subjects who had been exposed to COVID-19, were actively infected with it, or had recovered from it provided the deeply sampled blood TCRbeta repertoires that made up the dataset. General conclusions and limits of the study: How much clinical and demographic metadata was included differed by source and by participant, and the metadata was provided uncurated.

There are 14 amino acids in the CDR3, from cysteine to phenylalanine inclusive. Only CDR3 DNA is held: 42 bases, read in frame from base 1. CDR1 and CDR2, per the germline V gene (reference sequence), are SEHNR and FQNEAQ. The V and J ends are trimmed by 5 bases and 4 bases, leaving 14 bases between them. TCRbeta CDR3 regions were amplified from genomic DNA using the immunoSEQ Assay, a bias-controlled multiplex PCR. As for the original processing: Within the assay, amplification of reference gene primers was used to estimate how many nucleated cells each sample contained. To quantify the absolute abundance of each unique TCRbeta CDR3 rearrangement, sequence reads were collapsed and filtered. Productive Simpson clonality was computed per sample as the square root of Simpson's diversity index over productive rearrangements. The source is immuneACCESS, and TCRdb retained only in-frame sequences with V and J called. Part of the clones is not carried over; for the studies checked, unresolved V genes explain less than half of this, and the remainder is unexplained. V and J calls and clone size are as listed in that table; D and trimming were resolved from the DNA. This sample has over 200,000 clones in its table, and approximately 88% of those were observed once. The biggest ten clones account for more than 5.5% of the sample.

Worth noting for this clone: Its antigen remains undetermined. The input lacks base qualities; no much larger clone sits a single base away.

Samples from volunteer blood donors who had recovered from COVID-19 were contributed by a second Seattle source. Whole blood was collected in K2EDTA tubes by collaborating institutions according to the institutions' own protocols. For TCRbeta analysis, collaborators shipped samples as frozen whole blood, isolated PBMCs, or DNA extracted from either of those sample types. The rearranged chain carries TRBV7-9 and TRBJ1-1, with the D gene not clear enough to name. The clonotype was recovered from a man in his sixties who had recovered from COVID-19. The sequenced sample consisted of peripheral blood. The DNA sequence follows: TGTGCCAGCAGCCCATACAAAACAGCCACTGAAGCTTTCTTT. This encodes CASSPYKTATEAFF.